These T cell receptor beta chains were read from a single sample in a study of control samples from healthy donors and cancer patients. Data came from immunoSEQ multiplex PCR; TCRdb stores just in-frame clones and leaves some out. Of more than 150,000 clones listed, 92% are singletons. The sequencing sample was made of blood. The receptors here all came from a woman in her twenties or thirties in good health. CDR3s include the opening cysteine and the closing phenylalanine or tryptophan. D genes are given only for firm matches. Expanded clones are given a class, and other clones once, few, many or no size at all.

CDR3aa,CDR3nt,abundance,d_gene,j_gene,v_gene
CASSLGEPGQPQHF,TGCGCCAGCAGCTTGGGGGAACCGGGGCAGCCCCAGCATTTT,-,-,TRBJ1-5,TRBV5-1
CASSSGTLNTEAFF,TGCGCCAGCAGCTCGGGGACACTGAACACTGAAGCTTTCTTT,-,-,TRBJ1-1,TRBV5-1
CASSLETSGGGEQFF,TGTGCCAGCAGCTTAGAAACTAGCGGGGGGGGTGAGCAGTTCTTC,-,TRBD2,TRBJ2-1,TRBV7-6
CAWSDSPGQGFF,TGTGCCTGGAGTGACTCGCCGGGACAGGGTTTTTTT,-,TRBD1,TRBJ1-4,TRBV30
CASRTRDRHTDTQYF,TGTGCCAGCAGAACGCGGGACCGCCACACAGATACGCAGTATTTT,-,-,TRBJ2-3,TRBV28
CASSPHRPCCEQYF,TGTGCCAGCAGCCCTCACAGGCCCTGTTGCGAGCAGTACTTC,-,-,TRBJ2-7,TRBV21-1
CASSPRDRHNTEAFF,TGTGCCAGCAGTCCACGGGACAGACATAACACTGAAGCTTTCTTT,-,TRBD1,TRBJ1-1,TRBV27
CASRGSREGEKLFF,TGTGCCAGCAGGGGGTCTAGGGAGGGAGAAAAACTGTTTTTT,-,-,TRBJ1-4,TRBV28
CASSLETSQYF,TGTGCCAGCAGTTTAGAGACTTCGCAGTACTTC,-,-,TRBJ2-4,TRBV12-3/TRBV12-4
CASSSERNYGYTF,TGTGCCAGCAGTTCGGAACGGAACTATGGCTACACCTTC,-,-,TRBJ1-2,TRBV27
CASSLGASGRDEQYF,TGTGCCAGCAGCCTCGGAGCTAGCGGGAGGGACGAGCAGTACTTC,-,TRBD2,TRBJ2-7,TRBV9
CASSFGAGDDYTF,TGTGCCAGCAGTTTTGGGGCAGGGGACGACTACACCTTC,-,-,TRBJ1-2,TRBV12-3/TRBV12-4
CASSLSGAYNEQFF,TGCGCCAGCAGCTTATCCGGGGCATACAATGAGCAGTTCTTC,-,-,TRBJ2-1,TRBV5-1
CASSQEGETQYF,TGTGCCAGTAGTCAGGAAGGAGAGACCCAGTACTTC,once,-,TRBJ2-5,TRBV19
CASSVAGYGYTF,TGTGCCAGCAGCGTAGCTGGATATGGCTACACCTTC,-,-,TRBJ1-2,TRBV9
CASSLTFRDTQYF,TGTGCCAGCAGCTTAACGTTTCGAGATACGCAGTATTTT,-,-,TRBJ2-3,TRBV7-3
CASTASWGTFGYEQFF,TGTGCCAGTACCGCCTCTTGGGGGACGTTCGGCTATGAGCAGTTCTTC,-,-,TRBJ2-1,TRBV19
CATSGTSDTQYF,TGTGCCACCAGTGGGACTAGCGATACGCAGTATTTT,-,TRBD2,TRBJ2-3,TRBV24-1
CASSSISGTGELFF,TGTGCCAGCAGCTCTATAAGCGGTACCGGGGAGCTGTTTTTT,-,-,TRBJ2-2,TRBV7-3
CASSLKTAYGYTF,TGTGCCAGCAGCTTAAAGACAGCCTATGGCTACACCTTC,few,-,TRBJ1-2,TRBV7-2
CASRATVYGYTF,TGTGCCAGCAGGGCAACAGTCTATGGCTACACCTTC,-,-,TRBJ1-2,TRBV6-5
CASSFPPVGYTF,TGTGCCAGCAGTTTTCCCCCGGTTGGCTACACCTTC,-,-,TRBJ1-2,TRBV28
CATSGPRYTGGEETQYF,TGTGCCACCAGTGGTCCGAGGTACACAGGGGGCGAAGAGACCCAGTACTTC,-,TRBD1,TRBJ2-5,TRBV24-1